This T cell receptor beta chain was found in a study of multiple sclerosis patients with progressive multifocal leukoencephalopathy. Study results and caveats: Whether JC virus or general immunocompromise explains the findings remained unclear.

On this clone: The antigen is unknown.

Time point specified: before natalizumab initiation. The T0 samples predate the first natalizumab infusion. The data were produced by immunoSEQ multiplex PCR, yet TCRdb's version contains in-frame clones alone and is incomplete. The sample lists under 40,000 clones; around 93% were seen once. Germline V CDR1 and CDR2: ENHRY, SYGVKD. The CDR3 covers 12 residues. V lost 10 bases, J lost 0 bases, and 9 bases lay in between. Source material: PBMCs. This chain links TRBV10-3 with TRBJ1-1; D may be TRBD1 (6 bases). The sequence was obtained from a man younger than 45 with multiple sclerosis. The CDR3 nucleotides are TGTGCCAGCGGACAGTTGAACACTGAAGCTTTCTTT. It translates to CASGQLNTEAFF.